This entry is about one T cell receptor (beta chain). Its specificity is not known. Given a much more abundant clone one base away, this may be a read error. This sample was included in a study of tumor-infiltrating lymphocytes in primary liver carcinoma. Study information: The cohort included men and women aged 30 to 69 years.

The blood RNA (from unsorted whole blood) was obtained, and germline DNA was also extracted. Chronic HBV infection was present in the patients, who were treatment-naive. Findings and limits, study-wide: Relative to blood, tumors carried a significantly larger fraction of the repertoire in their top 250 clones (p = 0.039).

The CDR3 has 13 residues. CDR1 is MNHNY and CDR2 is SVGAGI in the germline V gene (reference sequence). With 7 bases removed from V and 0 bases from J, the gap between germline ends came to 7 bases. A primer in the constant region served to generate TCR beta cDNA from 500 to 600 ng of total RNA. Each TCR beta library was derived from three nested multiplex PCR rounds that employed slightly modified ARM-PCR. The first two PCR rounds, roughly 10 cycles each, used TRBV1-TRBV30 forward primers and a C-beta reverse primer. TCRdb called the multiplex PCR reads again in MiXCR, with one record for every CDR3 protein. The sample includes about 310,000 distinct CDR3 sequences, 45% to 70% of them seen just once.

The clonotype comes from a woman in her thirties with primary liver carcinoma and hepatitis B virus infection. The genes are TRBV6-6 and TRBJ1-5; the D is unclear. Sequences were obtained from peripheral blood. The CDR3 DNA sequence: TGTGCCAGCAAGAGGGATAGCAATCAGCCCCAGCATTTT. Protein: CASKRDSNQPQHF.